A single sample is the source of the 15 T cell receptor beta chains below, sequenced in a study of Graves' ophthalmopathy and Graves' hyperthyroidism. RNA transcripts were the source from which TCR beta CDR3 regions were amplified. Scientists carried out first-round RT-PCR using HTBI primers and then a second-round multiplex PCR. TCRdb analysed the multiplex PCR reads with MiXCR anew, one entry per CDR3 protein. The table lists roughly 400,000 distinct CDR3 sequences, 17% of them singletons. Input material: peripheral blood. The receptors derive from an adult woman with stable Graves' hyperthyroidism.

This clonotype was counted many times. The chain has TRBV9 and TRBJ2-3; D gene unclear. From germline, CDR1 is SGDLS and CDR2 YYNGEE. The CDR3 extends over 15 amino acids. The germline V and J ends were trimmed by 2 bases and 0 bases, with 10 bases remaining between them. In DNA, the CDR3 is TGTGCCAGCAGCGTGGGAACAGCTAGCACAGATACGCAGTATTTT. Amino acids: CASSVGTASTDTQYF.

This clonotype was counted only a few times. Here the CDR3 reads CASSSSMDTGYEQYF. CDR3 DNA sequence: TGCGCCAGCAGCTCGTCCATGGATACCGGCTACGAGCAGTACTTC. The rearrangement links TRBV5-1 to TRBJ2-7; D gene uncertain. CDR1 is SGHRS, CDR2 YFSETQ, per germline. The CDR3 sequence is 15 residues long. Trimming shortened V by 3 bases and J by 3 bases, and 16 bases separated the two germline ends.

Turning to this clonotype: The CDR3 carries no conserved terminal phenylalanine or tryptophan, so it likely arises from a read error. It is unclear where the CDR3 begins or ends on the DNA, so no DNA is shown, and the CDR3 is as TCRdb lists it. CDR3: CASSRSGYLYGELCL. The chain uses TRBV19 and TRBJ2-2; the table's TRBD2 call for D was not verified on the DNA. Germline CDR1 and CDR2: LNHDA and SQIVND (reference sequence). The length of the CDR3 is 15 amino acids, counting both ends.

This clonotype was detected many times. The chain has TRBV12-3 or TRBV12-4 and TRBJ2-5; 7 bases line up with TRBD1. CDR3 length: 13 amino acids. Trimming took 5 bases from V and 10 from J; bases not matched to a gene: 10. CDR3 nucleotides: TGTGCCAGCAGTACCGACAGGGAAGGGGGCCAGTACTTC. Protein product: CASSTDREGGQYF.

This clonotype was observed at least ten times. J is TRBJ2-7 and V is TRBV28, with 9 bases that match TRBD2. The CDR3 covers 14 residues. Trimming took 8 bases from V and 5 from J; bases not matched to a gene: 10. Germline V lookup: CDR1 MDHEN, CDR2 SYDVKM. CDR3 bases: TGTGCCAGCGGCGGGGGGGGCTTTGGGGACGAGCAGTACTTC. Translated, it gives CASGGGGFGDEQYF.

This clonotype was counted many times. The CDR3 DNA is TGTGCCAGTAGGGGAGTGGGTTCCCCTAGCAATCAGCCCCAGCATTTT. This gives the protein CASRGVGSPSNQPQHF. The chain joins TRBV19 to TRBJ1-5; D call uncertain. This CDR3 comprises 16 residues. The germline gives CDR1 LNHDA, CDR2 SQIVND (reference sequence). Trimming removed 6 bases at V and 0 bases at J, with 15 bases between.

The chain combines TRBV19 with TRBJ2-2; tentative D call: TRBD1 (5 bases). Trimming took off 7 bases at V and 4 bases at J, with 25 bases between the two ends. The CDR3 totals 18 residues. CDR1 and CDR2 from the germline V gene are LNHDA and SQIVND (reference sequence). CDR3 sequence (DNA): TGTGCCAGTACCCCCCCAGGGCTCCGGAGCTCGATCACCGGGGAGCTGTTTTTT. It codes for CASTPPGLRSSITGELFF.

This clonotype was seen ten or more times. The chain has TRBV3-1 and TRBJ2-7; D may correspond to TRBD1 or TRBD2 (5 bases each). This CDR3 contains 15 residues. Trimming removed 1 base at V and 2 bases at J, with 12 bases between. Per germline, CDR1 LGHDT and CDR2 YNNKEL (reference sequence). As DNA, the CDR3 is TGTGCCAGCAGCCAAGTCCCCGGGACCCCCTACGAGCAGTACTTC. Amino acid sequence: CASSQVPGTPYEQYF.

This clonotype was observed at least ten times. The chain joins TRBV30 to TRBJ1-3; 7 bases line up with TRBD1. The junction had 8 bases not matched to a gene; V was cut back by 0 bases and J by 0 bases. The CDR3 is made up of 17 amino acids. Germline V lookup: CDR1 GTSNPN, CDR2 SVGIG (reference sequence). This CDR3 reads CAWSVPGQPYSGNTIYF. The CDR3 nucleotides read TGTGCCTGGAGTGTACCGGGACAGCCCTACTCTGGAAACACCATATATTTT.

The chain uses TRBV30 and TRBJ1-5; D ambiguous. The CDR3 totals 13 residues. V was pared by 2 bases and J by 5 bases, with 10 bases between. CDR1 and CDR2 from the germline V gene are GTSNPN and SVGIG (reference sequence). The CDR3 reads CAWSSSRDQPQHF. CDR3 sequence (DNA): TGTGCCTGGAGTTCGTCGAGGGATCAGCCCCAGCATTTT.

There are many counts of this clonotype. This CDR3 is CASSLGDFYGYTF. Here the CDR3 DNA reads TGTGCCAGCAGCTTAGGGGACTTCTATGGCTACACCTTC. The chain couples TRBV7-8 to TRBJ1-2, with TRBD1 as a possible D gene (5 bases). Germline CDR1 is SGHVS and CDR2 is FQNEAQ. The CDR3 runs to 13 residues. Trimming took off 1 base at V and 4 bases at J, with 7 bases between the two ends.

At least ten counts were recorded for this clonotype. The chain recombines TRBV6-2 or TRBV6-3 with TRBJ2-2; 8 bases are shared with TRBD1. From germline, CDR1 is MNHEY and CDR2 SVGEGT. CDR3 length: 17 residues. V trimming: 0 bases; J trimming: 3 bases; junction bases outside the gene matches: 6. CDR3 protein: CASSYSIRTGYTGELFF. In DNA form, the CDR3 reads TGTGCCAGCAGTTACTCGATTCGGACAGGGTACACCGGGGAGCTGTTTTTT.

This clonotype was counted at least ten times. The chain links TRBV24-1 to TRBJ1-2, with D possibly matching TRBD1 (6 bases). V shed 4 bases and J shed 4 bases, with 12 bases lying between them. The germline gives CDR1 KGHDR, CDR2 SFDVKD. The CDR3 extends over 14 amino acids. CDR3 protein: CATSDQRTAYGYTF. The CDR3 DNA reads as TGTGCCACCAGTGACCAACGGACAGCCTATGGCTACACCTTC.

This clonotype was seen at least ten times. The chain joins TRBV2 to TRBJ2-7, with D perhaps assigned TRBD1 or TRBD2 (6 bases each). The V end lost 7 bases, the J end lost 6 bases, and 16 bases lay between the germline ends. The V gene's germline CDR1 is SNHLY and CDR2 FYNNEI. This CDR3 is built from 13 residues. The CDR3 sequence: CASKGDGGTEQYF. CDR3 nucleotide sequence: TGTGCCAGCAAGGGGGATGGCGGGACCGAGCAGTACTTC.

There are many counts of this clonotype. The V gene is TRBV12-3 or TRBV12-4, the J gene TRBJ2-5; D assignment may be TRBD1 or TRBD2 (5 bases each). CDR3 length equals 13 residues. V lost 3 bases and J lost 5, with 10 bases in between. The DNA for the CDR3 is TGTGCCAGCAGTTTCCGGGGCTGGGAGACCCAGTACTTC. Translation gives CASSFRGWETQYF.